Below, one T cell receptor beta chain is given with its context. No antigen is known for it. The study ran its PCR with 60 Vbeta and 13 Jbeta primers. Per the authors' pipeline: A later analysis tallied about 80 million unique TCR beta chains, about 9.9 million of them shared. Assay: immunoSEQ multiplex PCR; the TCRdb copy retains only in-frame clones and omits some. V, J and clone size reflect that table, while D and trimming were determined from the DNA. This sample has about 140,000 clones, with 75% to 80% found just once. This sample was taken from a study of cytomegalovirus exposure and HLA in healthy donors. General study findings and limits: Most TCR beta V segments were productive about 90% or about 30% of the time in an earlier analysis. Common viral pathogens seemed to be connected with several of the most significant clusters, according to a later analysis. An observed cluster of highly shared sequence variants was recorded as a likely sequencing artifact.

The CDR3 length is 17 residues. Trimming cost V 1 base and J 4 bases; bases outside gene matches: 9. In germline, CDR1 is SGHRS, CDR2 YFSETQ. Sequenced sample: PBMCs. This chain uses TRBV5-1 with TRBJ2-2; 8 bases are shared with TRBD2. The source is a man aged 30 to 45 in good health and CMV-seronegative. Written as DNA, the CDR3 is TGCGCCAGCAGCTTGAGGCCAGCGGGAGATGGCACCGGGGAGCTGTTTTTT. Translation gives CASSLRPAGDGTGELFF.